These 14 T cell receptor beta chains were all obtained from the same sample, sequenced in a study of shared clonotypes between healthy human individuals. The assay was immunoSEQ multiplex PCR, and TCRdb's table has in-frame clones only and misses some. The sample comprises about 1 million clones, 60% to 80% of which are singletons, and roughly 1.5% rests with the top ten. Material for sequencing was memory CD4+ T cells sorted from blood. As to subset: CD45RA-negative fraction. All receptors come from a man aged 18 to 30 in good health.

This rearrangement joins TRBV7-3 to TRBJ2-7; perhaps D is TRBD1 or TRBD2 (7 bases each). V lost 6 bases and J 5 bases, leaving 20 bases between the germline ends. Germline V gene lookup returns CDR1 SGHTA and CDR2 FQGTGA. The CDR3 runs 15 residues. The CDR3 DNA reads as TGTGCCAGCAGGAAACTCGTCAGGGGGGGAGACGAGCAGTACTTC. Translated: CASRKLVRGGDEQYF.

This chain joins TRBV5-1 and TRBJ1-1, with 9 positions matching TRBD1. Germline CDR1 reads SGHRS; CDR2 reads YFSETQ. The V segment lost 4 bases and the J segment 4 bases; nucleotides outside the gene matches: 8. The CDR3 sequence is 15 residues long. The CDR3 protein is CASSAGQGQVTEAFF. The CDR3 DNA is TGCGCCAGCAGCGCGGGACAGGGACAGGTCACTGAAGCTTTCTTT.

In regard to this clone: Other DNA sequences in this specimen translate into the identical CDR3. J is TRBJ2-5 and V is TRBV10-3; D gene unclear. The CDR3 spans 11 residues. The V gene lost 3 bases and the J gene lost 3 bases, with 2 bases spanning the gap. Germline V gene sequence: CDR1 ENHRY, CDR2 SYGVKD. Here the CDR3 reads CAISEEETQYF. CDR3 DNA: TGTGCCATCAGTGAAGAAGAGACCCAGTACTTC.

J is TRBJ2-1 and V is TRBV29-1, with D possibly being TRBD2 (5 bases). This CDR3 has 13 residues. V was cut by 7 bases and J by 3 bases, with 13 bases left in between. Germline CDR1 reads SQVTM; CDR2 reads ANQGSEA. The CDR3 spells CSGQTTLYNEQFF. The CDR3 region has the DNA TGCAGCGGTCAGACTACCCTCTACAATGAGCAGTTCTTC.

The chain carries TRBV14 and TRBJ2-5; 7 nucleotides align to TRBD2. The CDR3 spans 14 residues. Trimming cost V 4 bases and J 5 bases; bases outside gene matches: 7. Germline V CDR1 and CDR2: SGHDN, FVKESK. CDR3 DNA: TGTGCCAGCAGCCCCCTAGCGGTTTGGGAGACCCAGTACTTC. Its protein product is CASSPLAVWETQYF.

This clone was seen a few times. The chain links TRBV9 to TRBJ1-4, with D possibly matching TRBD1 (5 bases). Germline V gene sequence: CDR1 SGDLS, CDR2 YYNGEE. V lost 3 bases and J 8 bases, leaving 14 bases between the germline ends. The CDR3 runs 14 residues. The CDR3 sequence is CASSASGSWEKLFF. The CDR3 bases are TGTGCCAGCAGCGCCTCAGGGTCCTGGGAAAAACTGTTTTTT. Full variable domain (outside the CDR3, taken from reference TRBV9 and TRBJ1-4): DSGVTQTPKHLITATGQRVTLRCSPRSGDLSVYWYQQSLDQGLQFLIQYYNGEERAKGNILERFSAQQFPDLHSELNLSSLELGDSALYFCASSASGSWEKLFFGSGTQLSVL.

This rearrangement joins TRBV7-9 to TRBJ2-3; possibly TRBD1 for D (6 bases). CDR1 is SEHNR and CDR2 is FQNEAQ in the germline V gene (reference sequence). The V end lost 7 bases, the J end lost 3 bases, and 29 bases lay between the germline ends. The CDR3 length is 19 residues. CDR3 nucleotides: TGTGCCAGCACCATAGGGACATTCCTACAGTTGTCCCTTACAGATACGCAGTATTTT. This encodes CASTIGTFLQLSLTDTQYF.

J is TRBJ2-5 and V is TRBV6-1, with TRBD1 matching 8 bases. The germline gives CDR1 MNHNS, CDR2 SASEGT. The CDR3 has 13 amino acids. V shed 6 bases and J 8 bases; nucleotides not matched to a gene: 8. CDR3 loop: CASRWTGRETQYF. The CDR3 bases are TGTGCCAGCAGATGGACAGGGCGAGAAACCCAGTACTTC.

The V gene is TRBV7-2, the J gene TRBJ2-1; no clear D. Germline CDR1 reads SGHTA; CDR2 reads FQGNSA. Deletions cut 0 bases from V and 1 base from J, with 13 bases between. This CDR3 is built from 17 residues. CDR3 bases: TGTGCCAGCAGCTTAGCGATACTGGAAATTTCCTACAATGAGCAGTTCTTC. The encoded protein is CASSLAILEISYNEQFF.

This clone was seen only once. V is TRBV19 and J is TRBJ2-7; D is uncertain. The CDR3 consists of 14 residues. V was clipped by 4 bases and J by 2 bases, with 12 bases between them. Germline V gene data show CDR1 as LNHDA and CDR2 as SQIVND (reference sequence). The CDR3 is CASSKSQAPYEQYF. The DNA for the CDR3 is TGTGCCAGTAGTAAGAGTCAGGCCCCCTACGAGCAGTACTTC.

This clone was detected only a few times. The germline gene is not matched at one end of the junction; a read error may be the cause. The chain carries TRBV7-7 and TRBJ2-5; 10 positions match TRBD1. This CDR3 has 13 residues. Germline V gene lookup returns CDR1 SSHAT and CDR2 FNYEAQ (reference sequence). In DNA, the CDR3 is TGTGCTAGCAGCCCGGACAGGGGGGCCACCCAGTACTTC. Amino acids: CASSPDRGATQYF.

A few counts support this clone. Additional DNA sequences in this sample encode the identical CDR3. The V and J genes are TRBV9 and TRBJ2-3; no firm D call. This CDR3 spans 15 amino acids. V was cut by 0 bases and J by 1 base, with 9 bases left in between. Germline CDR1 is SGDLS and CDR2 is YYNGEE. DNA for the CDR3: TGTGCCAGCAGCGTAGGGCTCGCTGGCACAGATACGCAGTATTTT. Its protein product is CASSVGLAGTDTQYF. The whole variable domain, filled in from reference TRBV9 and TRBJ2-3, reads DSGVTQTPKHLITATGQRVTLRCSPRSGDLSVYWYQQSLDQGLQFLIQYYNGEERAKGNILERFSAQQFPDLHSELNLSSLELGDSALYFCASSVGLAGTDTQYFGPGTRLTVL.

This clone was found once. The chain has TRBV28 and TRBJ1-2; no firm D call. The V and J ends lost 3 bases and 1 base respectively, with 6 bases between them. This CDR3 comprises 13 residues. CDR1 MDHEN and CDR2 SYDVKM come from the germline V gene. The CDR3 sequence: CASSLQVNYGYTF. DNA for the CDR3: TGTGCCAGCAGTTTGCAGGTTAACTATGGCTACACCTTC.

The chain uses TRBV7-9 and TRBJ2-2; no reliable D call. V dropped 3 bases and J dropped 0 bases, with 8 bases sitting between them. From germline, CDR1 is SEHNR and CDR2 FQNEAQ (reference sequence). The CDR3 length is 15 residues. The chain's CDR3 is CASSLSQTNTGELFF. In nucleotides, the CDR3 is TGTGCCAGCAGCTTGTCCCAAACGAACACCGGGGAGCTGTTTTTT.